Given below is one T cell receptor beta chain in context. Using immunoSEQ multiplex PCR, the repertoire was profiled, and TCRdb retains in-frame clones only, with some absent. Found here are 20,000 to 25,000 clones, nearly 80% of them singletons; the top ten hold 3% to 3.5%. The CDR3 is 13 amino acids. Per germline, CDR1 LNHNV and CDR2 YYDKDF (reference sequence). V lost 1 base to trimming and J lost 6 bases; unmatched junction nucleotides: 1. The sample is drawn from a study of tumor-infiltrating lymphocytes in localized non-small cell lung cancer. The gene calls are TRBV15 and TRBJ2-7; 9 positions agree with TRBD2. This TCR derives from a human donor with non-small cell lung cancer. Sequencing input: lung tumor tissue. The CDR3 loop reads CATSRVRGGEQYF. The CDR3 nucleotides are TGTGCCACCAGCAGAGTGCGGGGGGGCGAGCAGTACTTC.